This T cell receptor (beta chain) is from a study of T cell changes during pregnancy in multiple sclerosis. Using immunoSEQ multiplex PCR, the repertoire was profiled, and TCRdb retains in-frame clones only, with some absent. This sample yields about 36,000 clones, of which about 91% are seen a single time; roughly 0.44% belongs to the top ten. CDR3 length: 12 amino acids. Germline-derived CDR1 and CDR2 are GTSNPN and SVGIG (reference sequence). Trimming shortened V by 0 bases and J by 8 bases, and 10 bases separated the two germline ends. The input for sequencing was CD4+ T cells from peripheral blood mononuclear cells, taken after pregnancy. This clonotype was obtained from a female donor with multiple sclerosis, enrolled in a pregnancy study. This chain connects TRBV30 to TRBJ1-2; D remains unclear. The CDR3 nucleotides are TGTGCCTGGAGTGTAATGATTGGCGGCTACACCTTC. This sequence encodes CAWSVMIGGYTF.